Presented here are 10 T cell receptor beta chains from one specimen sequenced in a study of spatial heterogeneity in lung cancer (dated by TCRdb to the late 2010s). Study-wide conclusions, independent of this receptor: A correlation was observed between the number of expanded intratumoral alpha and beta TCRs and the tumor nonsynonymous mutation count.

The sample's time point, from its label and the paper: sample taken at primary tumor resection. Library preparation was by 5' RACE. Sequencing was carried out with a NextSeq 500. Clones were called with MiXCR by TCRdb after fastp trimmed the public reads at Q25, and only in-frame beta chains were retained. Each entry is one CDR3 protein sequence, shown with its most common DNA and genes. For this sample the table gives around 20,000 distinct CDR3 sequences, of which roughly 5.7% were detected only once. Under 13% of the sample rests with the top ten. No antigens are known for them. The source was lung tumor tissue, collected at surgery. These receptors were collected from a female donor with early-stage non-small cell lung cancer.

This clonotype was found many times. Found in a library prepared for alpha chains, this beta chain is an off-target read, and its abundance has little meaning. V gene TRBV15 combines with J gene TRBJ1-5; D uncertain. V shed 0 bases and J shed 2 bases, with 11 bases lying between them. CDR1 and CDR2 (germline): LNHNV, YYDKDF (reference sequence). The CDR3 sequence is 16 residues long. This CDR3 reads CATSRDTDRGNQPQHF. The CDR3 DNA reads as TGTGCCACCAGCAGAGACACGGACCGGGGCAATCAGCCCCAGCATTTT. The variable domain in full, completed from reference TRBV15 and TRBJ1-5, reads DAMVIQNPRYQVTQFGKPVTLSCSQTLNHNVMYWYQQKSSQAPKLLFHYYDKDFNNEADTPDNFQSRRPNTSFCFLDIRSPGLGDTAMYLCATSRDTDRGNQPQHFGDGTRLSIL.

As to this clonotype: With the library built for alpha chains, this beta chain is off target and its frequency is not meaningful. The J gene is TRBJ1-2, the V gene TRBV7-8, with 9 bases fitting TRBD1. The V gene's germline CDR1 is SGHVS and CDR2 FQNEAQ. The CDR3 is 16 residues long. Germline trimming cut 1 base from V and 3 bases from J; bases unmatched to any gene: 6. DNA of the CDR3: TGTGCCAGCAGCTTAGTGGGGACAGGGAGGGACTATGGCTACACCTTC. Protein sequence: CASSLVGTGRDYGYTF.

As for this clonotype: This may stem from a read error, because a much larger clone lies one nucleotide away. This beta chain is an unintended read in a library built for alpha chains; its size means little. This sequence joins TRBV18 and TRBJ2-1; TRBD2 agrees at 15 bases. Germline V lookup: CDR1 KGHSH, CDR2 LQKENI. The CDR3 runs 15 residues. The CDR3 DNA follows: TGTGCCAGCTCACCCGGGACTAGCGGGAGGAATGAGCGGTTCTTC. This encodes CASSPGTSGRNERFF.

This clonotype showed up many times. As an off-target read in a library built for alpha chains, this beta chain has a frequency of little significance. The genes are TRBV5-4 and TRBJ1-1; a possible D gene is TRBD1 (6 bases). V was shortened by 2 bases and J by 8 bases, with 10 bases between the two germline ends. The CDR3 runs 12 residues. CDR1 SGHNT and CDR2 YYREEE come from the germline V gene (reference sequence). Written as DNA, the CDR3 is TGTGCCAGCAGCTTAGCCGGGGGCGAAGCTTTCTTT. The encoded protein is CASSLAGGEAFF.

There are a few counts of this clonotype. This beta chain turned up in a library designed for alpha chains; as an off-target read, its abundance says little. J is TRBJ2-1 and V is TRBV6-5, with D maybe TRBD2 (7 bases). The V end was cut by 2 bases, the J end by 7 bases, with 15 bases between. Germline CDR1 reads MNHEY; CDR2 reads SVGAGI. The CDR3 has 15 amino acids. CDR3 residues: CASSYGGAARNEQFF. The CDR3 DNA reads as TGTGCCAGCAGTTACGGGGGGGCGGCCAGGAATGAGCAGTTCTTC.

This clonotype was seen many times. This beta chain is a stray read from a library made for alpha chains; its abundance is not meaningful. The chain uses TRBV5-1 and TRBJ2-1; 9 bases agree with TRBD2. The V gene end was trimmed by 3 bases and the J gene end by 4 bases; junction bases not matched to a gene: 5. CDR1 and CDR2 from the germline V gene are SGHRS and YFSETQ. The CDR3 sequence is 15 residues long. The CDR3 DNA reads as TGCGCCAGCAGCTCCCTAGCGGGATCGTACAATGAGCAGTTCTTC. This sequence encodes CASSSLAGSYNEQFF. Combining the CDR3 with reference TRBV5-1 and TRBJ2-1 gives the whole variable domain KAGVTQTPRYLIKTRGQQVTLSCSPISGHRSVSWYQQTPGQGLQFLFEYFSETQRNKGNFPGRFSGRQFSNSRSEMNVSTLELGDSALYLCASSSLAGSYNEQFFGPGTRLTVL.

At least ten counts were recorded for this clonotype. With the library built for alpha chains, this beta chain is off target and its frequency is not meaningful. The V and J genes are TRBV6-5 and TRBJ2-7; D possibly corresponds to TRBD1 (6 bases). This CDR3 region has 12 residues. With 10 bases removed from V and 1 base from J, the gap between germline ends came to 11 bases. Germline V gene lookup returns CDR1 MNHEY and CDR2 SVGAGI. The CDR3 DNA follows: TGTGCCACGCGACAGGATTCCTACGAGCAGTACTTC. Translation gives CATRQDSYEQYF.

Comments on this clonotype: This beta chain is an unintended read in a library built for alpha chains; its size means little. The V gene is TRBV19, the J gene TRBJ2-2; TRBD2 matches at 8 bases. V trimming: 6 bases; J trimming: 3 bases; junction bases outside the gene matches: 6. Germline CDR1 is LNHDA and CDR2 is SQIVND (reference sequence). The CDR3 has 15 amino acids. As DNA, the CDR3 is TGTGCCAGTAGCCCCCCACTAGCGGACACCGGGGAGCTGTTTTTT. Its protein product is CASSPPLADTGELFF.

Comment on this clonotype: This beta chain is a stray read from a library made for alpha chains; its abundance is not meaningful. The CDR3 sequence: CASSSSGTGVSYEQYF. The DNA of the CDR3 is TGTGCCAGCAGTTCATCCGGGACAGGTGTCTCCTACGAGCAGTACTTC. The chain combines TRBV28 with TRBJ2-7, with 8 bases lining up with TRBD1. Looked up from germline, CDR1 is MDHEN and CDR2 is SYDVKM. Germline trimming cut 4 bases from V and 0 bases from J; bases unmatched to any gene: 8. CDR3 length: 16 amino acids. Supplemented by reference TRBV28 and TRBJ2-7, the full variable domain reads DVKVTQSSRYLVKRTGEKVFLECVQDMDHENMFWYRQDPGLGLRLIYFSYDVKMKEKGDIPEGYSVSREKKERFSLILESASTNQTSMYLCASSSSGTGVSYEQYFGPGTRLTVT.

The table lists this clonotype with a few counts. This beta chain was picked up by a library intended for alpha chains and is off target, so its count carries little meaning. The gene calls are TRBV7-2 and TRBJ2-1, with TRBD1 identical over 9 bases. The V gene end was trimmed by 5 bases and the J gene end by 7 bases; junction bases not matched to a gene: 6. The CDR3 has 14 amino acids. Germline values: CDR1 SGHTA, CDR2 FQGNSA. The CDR3 bases are TGTGCCAGCAGCCAAGGACAGGGGATGAATGAGCAGTTCTTC. Translation gives CASSQGQGMNEQFF.